Sequencing of this TCR beta chain was carried out in a study of shared clonotypes between healthy human individuals (dated by TCRdb to 2018 to 2021). For context, the study as a whole: The cohort comprised a couple of women and a few men aged 18 to 49 years. Per donor, three plates each were used for CD4 naive and CD4 memory, two for CD8 naive, and one for CD8 memory. To estimate repertoire size and how much clonotypes are shared between individuals, the study performed deep sequencing of blood TCR repertoires from a handful of healthy adults. To increase sequencing depth and limit assay-specific biases, TCR repertoire library preparation and sequencing were carried out by different laboratories using diverse techniques. Per donor, leukapheresis produced somewhere between about 0.85 and 10 billion PBMCs.

The study at large found these results: Rarefaction of sorted-subset datasets indicated incomplete sequencing despite the large sequencing depth. The genetic and exposure-history diversity represented was limited by the small number of donors. Pairwise subsampling led to the expectation that sequencing depth would affect the degree of clonotype sharing among donors. Naive subsets generally had larger estimated clonotype richness than memory subsets. Higher generation probabilities were observed for clonotypes shared by all four sorted-subset donors than for non-shared clonotypes. About 5% of naive CD4, 3% to 4% of naive CD8, about 2.1% of memory CD4, and about 0.4% of memory CD8 clonotypes were shared across several donors. Sampling was restricted to blood, and TCR repertoires in tissue are likely to differ from TCR repertoires in blood.

Details on this clone: Its antigen specificity is not known. No base qualities exist here, and no much larger clone lies one base off it.

Using the deep immunoSEQ assay, multiplex PCR amplified TCR CDR3 regions from genomic DNA. Genomic DNA extracted from each cell subset was distributed evenly over all wells of several immunoSEQ 96-well plates, and each plate served as one replicate. For sorted subsets, 200 to 250 ng genomic DNA, equal to tens of thousands of T cell genomes, was loaded into each replicate PCR. Purified libraries were quantified with a Qubit 3.0 fluorometer, sized on a Bioanalyzer 2100, and re-quantified with the KAPA Library Quantification kit. Each immunoSEQ 96-well plate was sequenced on its own single-read 150-cycle Illumina NextSeq 550 flow cell. Per the original workflow: Because the immunoSEQ output included only junctional sequences and no quality scores, the filtering could not be the same as the filtering used for full-length reads. To assign V/J genes and CDR3, sequences were annotated against IMGT germline references using PyIR, a Python wrapper for IgBLAST v1.9. Reads were removed for weak V/J assignments (E-value above 1e-6), missing CDR3, stop codons, out-of-frame junctions, or ambiguous translated residues. V3J clonotypes were defined as sequences sharing an identical inferred V gene, J gene, and CDR3 amino acid sequence. To compute the percentage overlap between repertoires, the number of shared unique clonotypes was divided by the size of the smaller repertoire. Repertoire richness was assessed with RTK rarefaction, the Chao1 estimator, and Recon v2.1 estimates of unobserved clonotypes. OLGA was used to compute generation probabilities for all TCRbeta clonotypes that the gDNA method yielded from a few donors. This is the immuneACCESS table as TCRdb keeps it, with only in-frame sequences that have V and J called. A part of the clones is gone; compared with another copy, unresolved V genes explain less than half, and the rest is unexplained. The V and J calls and clone size are taken from that table; D and trimming were inferred from the DNA. A total of roughly 2,300,000 clones appear in this sample, roughly 92% of them only once. The leading ten clones occupy around 0.4% of the sample.

From a lookup of the germline V gene, CDR1 and CDR2 are SQVTM and ANQGSEA. The CDR3 starts with the cysteine, ends with the phenylalanine, and has 13 residues. CDR3 DNA only is kept here, 39 bases in frame from base 1. Deletion took 5 bases off V and 5 bases off J, with a span of 12 bases between the germline ends. The donors were healthy, HIV-negative adults with no recently reported acute infections or vaccinations. Every donor was a Caucasian adult residing in Nashville, Tennessee, USA. Magnetic negative selection was used to enrich CD4+ T cells, after which naive cells were positively selected on CD45RA and the negative fraction became the memory subset. Blood was obtained by leukapheresis, after which PBMCs were separated by Ficoll-Histopaque density gradient centrifugation and cryopreserved in liquid nitrogen vapor phase. Analytical flow cytometry was used to check the purity and quantity of each magnetically sorted T cell population. Genomic DNA was isolated from each sorted fraction and quantified by UV absorbance on a Nanodrop 2000c.

The sample taken for sequencing was naive CD4+ T cells from PBMCs. The cell subset or site tag for this specimen amounts to: CD45RA+ positively selected. This receptor was identified in a man between 18 and 35 years old in good health. Some clones in this sample may be carry-over from other donors' samples. The rearrangement joined TRBV29-1 to TRBJ1-4; too little of a D gene remains to name it. The CDR3 protein: CSVSGKGNEKLFF. The sequenced DNA: TGCAGCGTTAGTGGTAAAGGGAATGAAAAACTGTTTTTT.